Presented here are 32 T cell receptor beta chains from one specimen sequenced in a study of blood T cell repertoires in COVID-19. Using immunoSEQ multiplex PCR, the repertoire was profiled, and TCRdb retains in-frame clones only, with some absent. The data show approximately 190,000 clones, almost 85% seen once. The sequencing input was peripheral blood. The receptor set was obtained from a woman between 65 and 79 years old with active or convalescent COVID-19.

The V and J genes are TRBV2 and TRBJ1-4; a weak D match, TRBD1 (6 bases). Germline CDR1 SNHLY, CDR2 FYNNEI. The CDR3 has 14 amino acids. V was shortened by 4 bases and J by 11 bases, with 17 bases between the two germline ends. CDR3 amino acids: CASSAAGATDKLFF. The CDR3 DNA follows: TGTGCCAGCAGTGCCGCAGGGGCTACGGACAAACTGTTTTTT.

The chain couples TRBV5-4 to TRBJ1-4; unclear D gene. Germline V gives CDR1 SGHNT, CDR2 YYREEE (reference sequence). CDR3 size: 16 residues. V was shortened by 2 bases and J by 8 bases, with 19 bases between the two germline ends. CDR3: CASSFRGPEVGEKLFF. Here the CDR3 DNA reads TGTGCCAGCAGCTTTCGGGGTCCGGAGGTCGGAGAAAAACTGTTTTTT.

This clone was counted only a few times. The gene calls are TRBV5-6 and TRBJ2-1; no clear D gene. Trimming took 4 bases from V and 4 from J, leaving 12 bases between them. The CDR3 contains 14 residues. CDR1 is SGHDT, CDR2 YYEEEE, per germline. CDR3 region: CASSRRNTYNEQFF. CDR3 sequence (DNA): TGTGCCAGCAGCCGCCGTAACACGTACAATGAGCAGTTCTTC. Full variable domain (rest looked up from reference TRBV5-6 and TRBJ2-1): DAGVTQSPTHLIKTRGQQVTLRCSPKSGHDTVSWYQQALGQGPQFIFQYYEEEERQRGNFPDRFSGHQFPNYSSELNVNALLLGDSALYLCASSRRNTYNEQFFGPGTRLTVL.

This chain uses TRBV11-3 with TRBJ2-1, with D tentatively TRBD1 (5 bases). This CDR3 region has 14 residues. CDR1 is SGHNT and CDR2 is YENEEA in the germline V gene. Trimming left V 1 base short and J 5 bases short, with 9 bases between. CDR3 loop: CASSLGGLDNEQFF. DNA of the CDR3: TGTGCCAGCAGCTTAGGGGGCTTGGACAATGAGCAGTTCTTC.

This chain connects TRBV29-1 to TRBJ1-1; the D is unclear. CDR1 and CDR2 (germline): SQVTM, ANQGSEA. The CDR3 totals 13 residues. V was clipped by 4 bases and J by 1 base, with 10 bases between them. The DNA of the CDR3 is TGCAGCGTTGCAAAAACAGAGAACACTGAAGCTTTCTTT. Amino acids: CSVAKTENTEAFF.

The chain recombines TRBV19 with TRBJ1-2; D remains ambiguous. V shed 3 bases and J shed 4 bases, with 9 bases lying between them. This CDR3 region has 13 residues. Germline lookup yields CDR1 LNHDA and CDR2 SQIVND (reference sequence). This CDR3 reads CASSMSTAYGYTF. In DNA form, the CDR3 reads TGTGCCAGTAGTATGAGTACAGCCTATGGCTACACCTTC.

CDR3 in amino acids: CASSNLAGTSYEQYF. For the CDR3, the DNA is TGTGCCAGCAGTAACCTAGCGGGAACTTCCTACGAGCAGTACTTC. The chain combines TRBV2 with TRBJ2-7, with 9 bases that match TRBD2. The germline V gene has CDR1 SNHLY and CDR2 FYNNEI. The CDR3 length is 15 residues. Germline trimming cut 5 bases from V and 1 base from J; bases unmatched to any gene: 6. Combining the CDR3 with reference TRBV2 and TRBJ2-7 gives the whole variable domain EPEVTQTPSHQVTQMGQEVILRCVPISNHLYFYWYRQILGQKVEFLVSFYNNEISEKSEIFDDQFSVERPDGSNFTLKIRSTKLEDSAMYFCASSNLAGTSYEQYFGPGTRLTVT.

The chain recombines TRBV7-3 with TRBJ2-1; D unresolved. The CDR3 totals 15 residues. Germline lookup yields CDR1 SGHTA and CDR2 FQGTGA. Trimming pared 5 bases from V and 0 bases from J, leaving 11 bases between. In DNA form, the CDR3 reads TGTGCCAGCAGCCGCGCGTCAAGCTCCTACAATGAGCAGTTCTTC. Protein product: CASSRASSSYNEQFF.

This chain's CDR3 is CASYSGTGDETQYF. The CDR3 DNA follows: TGTGCCAGCTACTCTGGGACAGGGGATGAGACCCAGTACTTC. The chain recombines TRBV18 with TRBJ2-5, with 10 bases identical to TRBD1. V lost 7 bases, J lost 5 bases, and 7 bases stayed unmatched. The CDR3 spans 14 residues. The germline gives CDR1 KGHSH, CDR2 LQKENI.

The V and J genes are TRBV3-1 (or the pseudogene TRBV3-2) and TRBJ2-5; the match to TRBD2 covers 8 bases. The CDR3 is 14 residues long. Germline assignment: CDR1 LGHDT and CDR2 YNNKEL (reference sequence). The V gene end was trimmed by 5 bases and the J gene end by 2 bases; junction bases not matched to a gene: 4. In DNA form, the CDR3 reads TGTGCCAGCAGCGCACGACTAGCGCAAGAGACCCAGTACTTC. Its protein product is CASSARLAQETQYF.

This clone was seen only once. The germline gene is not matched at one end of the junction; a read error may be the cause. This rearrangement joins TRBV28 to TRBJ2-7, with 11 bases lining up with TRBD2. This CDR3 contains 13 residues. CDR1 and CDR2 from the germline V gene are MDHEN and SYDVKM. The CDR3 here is CVVGSGRAYEQYF. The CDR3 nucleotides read TGCGTAGTGGGTAGCGGGAGGGCGTACGAGCAGTACTTC.

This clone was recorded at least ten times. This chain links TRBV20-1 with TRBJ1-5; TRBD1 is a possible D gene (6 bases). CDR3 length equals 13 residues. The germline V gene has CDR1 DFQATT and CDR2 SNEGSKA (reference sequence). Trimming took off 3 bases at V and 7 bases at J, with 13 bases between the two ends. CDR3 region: CSASLGAGQPQHF. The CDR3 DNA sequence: TGCAGTGCTAGTCTGGGGGCAGGACAGCCCCAGCATTTT.

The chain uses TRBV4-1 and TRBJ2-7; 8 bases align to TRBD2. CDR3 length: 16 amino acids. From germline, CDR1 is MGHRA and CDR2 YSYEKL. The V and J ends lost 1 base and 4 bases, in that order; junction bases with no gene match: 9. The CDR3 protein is CASSQGSGSVSYEQYF. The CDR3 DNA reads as TGCGCCAGCAGCCAAGGGAGCGGGAGTGTAAGTTACGAGCAGTACTTC.

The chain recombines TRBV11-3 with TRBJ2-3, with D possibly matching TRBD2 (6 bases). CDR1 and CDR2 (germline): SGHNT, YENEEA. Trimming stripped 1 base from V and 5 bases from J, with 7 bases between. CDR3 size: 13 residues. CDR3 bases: TGTGCCAGCAGCTTAGCCGGGGGAGATACGCAGTATTTT. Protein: CASSLAGGDTQYF.

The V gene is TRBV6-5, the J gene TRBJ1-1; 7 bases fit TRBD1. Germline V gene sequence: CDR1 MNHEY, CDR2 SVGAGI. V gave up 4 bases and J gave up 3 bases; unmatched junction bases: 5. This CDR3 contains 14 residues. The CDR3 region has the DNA TGTGCCAGCAGTTCCACAGGGGCGGACACTGAAGCTTTCTTT. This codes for CASSSTGADTEAFF.

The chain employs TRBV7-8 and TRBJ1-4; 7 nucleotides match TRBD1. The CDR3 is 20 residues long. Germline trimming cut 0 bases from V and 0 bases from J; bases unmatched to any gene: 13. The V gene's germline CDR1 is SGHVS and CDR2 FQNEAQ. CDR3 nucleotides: TGTGCCAGCAGCTTAGCGAGGAGACAGGGCGCTTCATCAACTAATGAAAAACTGTTTTTT. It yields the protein CASSLARRQGASSTNEKLFF.

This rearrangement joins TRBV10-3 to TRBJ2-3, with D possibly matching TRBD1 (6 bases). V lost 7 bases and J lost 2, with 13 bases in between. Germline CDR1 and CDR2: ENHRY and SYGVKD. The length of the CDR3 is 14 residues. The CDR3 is CAINLGGFTDTQYF. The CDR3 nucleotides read TGTGCCATCAACCTAGGGGGATTCACAGATACGCAGTATTTT.

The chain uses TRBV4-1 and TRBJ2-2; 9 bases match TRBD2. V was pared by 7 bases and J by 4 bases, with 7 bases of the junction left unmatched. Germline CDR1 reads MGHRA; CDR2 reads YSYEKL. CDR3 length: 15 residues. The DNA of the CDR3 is TGCGCCAGCACGCGGTCTAGCGGGGTCACCGGGGAGCTGTTTTTT. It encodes CASTRSSGVTGELFF.

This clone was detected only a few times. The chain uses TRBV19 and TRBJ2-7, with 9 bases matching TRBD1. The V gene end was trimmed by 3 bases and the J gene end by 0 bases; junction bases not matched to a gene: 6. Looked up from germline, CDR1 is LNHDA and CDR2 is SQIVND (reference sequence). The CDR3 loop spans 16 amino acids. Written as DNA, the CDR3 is TGTGCCAGTAGTATGGGACAGGGTCCTTTCTCCTACGAGCAGTACTTC. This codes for CASSMGQGPFSYEQYF.

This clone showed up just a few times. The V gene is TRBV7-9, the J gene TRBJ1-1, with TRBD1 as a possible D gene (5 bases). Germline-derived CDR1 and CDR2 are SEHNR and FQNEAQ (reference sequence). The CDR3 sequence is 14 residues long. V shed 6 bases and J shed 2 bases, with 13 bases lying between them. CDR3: CASSLMGGNTEAFF. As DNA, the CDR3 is TGTGCCAGCAGTTTAATGGGGGGAAACACTGAAGCTTTCTTT.

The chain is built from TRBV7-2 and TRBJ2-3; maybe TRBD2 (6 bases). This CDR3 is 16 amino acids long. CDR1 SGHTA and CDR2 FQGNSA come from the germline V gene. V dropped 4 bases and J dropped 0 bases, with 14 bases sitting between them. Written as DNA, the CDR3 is TGTGCCAGCAGCTACAACTCTGGAGGGAGCACAGATACGCAGTATTTT. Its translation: CASSYNSGGSTDTQYF.

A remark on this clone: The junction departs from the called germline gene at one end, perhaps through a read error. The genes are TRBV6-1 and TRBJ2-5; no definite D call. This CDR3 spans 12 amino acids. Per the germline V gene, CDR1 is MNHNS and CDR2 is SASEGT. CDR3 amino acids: CASSEARETQYF. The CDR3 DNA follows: TGTGCCAGCAGCGAAGCGAGGGAGACCCAGTACTTC.

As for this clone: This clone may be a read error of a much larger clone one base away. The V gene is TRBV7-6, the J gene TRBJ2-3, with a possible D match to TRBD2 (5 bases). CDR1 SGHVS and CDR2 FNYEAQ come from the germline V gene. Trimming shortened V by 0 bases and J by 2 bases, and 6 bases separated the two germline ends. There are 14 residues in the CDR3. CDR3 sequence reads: CASSLAGVTDTQYF. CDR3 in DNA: TGTGCCAGCAGCTTAGCGGGAGTCACAGATACGCAGTATTTT.

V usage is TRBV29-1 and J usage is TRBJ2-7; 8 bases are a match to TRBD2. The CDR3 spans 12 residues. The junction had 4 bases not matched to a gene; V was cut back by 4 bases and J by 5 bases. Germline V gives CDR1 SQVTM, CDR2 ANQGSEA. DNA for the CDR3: TGCAGCGTTGCCTGGACTAGCAACGAGCAGTACTTC. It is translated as CSVAWTSNEQYF.

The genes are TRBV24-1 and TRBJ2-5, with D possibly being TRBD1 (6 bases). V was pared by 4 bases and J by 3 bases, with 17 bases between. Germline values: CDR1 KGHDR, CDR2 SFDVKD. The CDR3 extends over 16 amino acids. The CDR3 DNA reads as TGTGCCACCAGTGACCCCACCGGGACACCTAAAGAGACCCAGTACTTC. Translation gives CATSDPTGTPKETQYF.

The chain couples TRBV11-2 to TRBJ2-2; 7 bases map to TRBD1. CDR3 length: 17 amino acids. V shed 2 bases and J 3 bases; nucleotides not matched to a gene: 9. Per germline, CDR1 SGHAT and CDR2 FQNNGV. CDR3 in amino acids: CASSLTSDRSYTGELFF. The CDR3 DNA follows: TGTGCCAGCAGCTTAACTTCGGACAGGTCTTACACCGGGGAGCTGTTTTTT.

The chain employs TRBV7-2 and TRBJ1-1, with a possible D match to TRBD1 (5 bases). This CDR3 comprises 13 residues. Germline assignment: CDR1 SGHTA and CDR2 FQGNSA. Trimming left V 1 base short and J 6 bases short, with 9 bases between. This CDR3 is CASSLGRVAEAFF. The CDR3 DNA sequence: TGTGCCAGCAGCTTAGGCAGGGTGGCTGAAGCTTTCTTT.

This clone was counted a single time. As DNA, the CDR3 is TGCGCCAGCAGCACACAGGATACCCAGTACTTC. This codes for CASSTQDTQYF. This chain uses TRBV5-1 with TRBJ2-5; D might be TRBD1 (5 bases). The V gene's germline CDR1 is SGHRS and CDR2 YFSETQ. Trimming took off 4 bases at V and 8 bases at J, with 9 bases between the two ends. The CDR3 runs 11 residues.

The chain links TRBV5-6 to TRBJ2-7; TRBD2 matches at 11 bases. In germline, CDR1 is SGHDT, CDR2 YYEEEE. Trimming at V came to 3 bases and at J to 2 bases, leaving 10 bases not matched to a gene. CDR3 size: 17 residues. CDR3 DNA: TGTGCCAGCAGCTGGGTAGCGGGAGGGCTCCTGACCTACGAGCAGTACTTC. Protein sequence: CASSWVAGGLLTYEQYF. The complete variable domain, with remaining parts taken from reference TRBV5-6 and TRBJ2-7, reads DAGVTQSPTHLIKTRGQQVTLRCSPKSGHDTVSWYQQALGQGPQFIFQYYEEEERQRGNFPDRFSGHQFPNYSSELNVNALLLGDSALYLCASSWVAGGLLTYEQYFGPGTRLTVT.

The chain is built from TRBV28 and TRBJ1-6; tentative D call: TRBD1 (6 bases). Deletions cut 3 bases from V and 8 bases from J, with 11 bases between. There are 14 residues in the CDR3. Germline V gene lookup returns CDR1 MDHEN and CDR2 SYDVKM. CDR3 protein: CASSFITGHSPLHF. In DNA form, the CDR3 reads TGTGCCAGCAGTTTCATCACAGGGCATTCACCCCTCCACTTT. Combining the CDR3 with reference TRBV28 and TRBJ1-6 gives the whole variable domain DVKVTQSSRYLVKRTGEKVFLECVQDMDHENMFWYRQDPGLGLRLIYFSYDVKMKEKGDIPEGYSVSREKKERFSLILESASTNQTSMYLCASSFITGHSPLHFGNGTRLTVT.

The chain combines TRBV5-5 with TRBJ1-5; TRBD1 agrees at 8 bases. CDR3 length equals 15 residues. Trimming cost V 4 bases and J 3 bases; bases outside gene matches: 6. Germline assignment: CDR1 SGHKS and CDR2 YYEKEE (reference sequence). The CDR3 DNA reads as TGTGCCAGCAGCCGAGGACAGGGTGCCAATCAGCCCCAGCATTTT. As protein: CASSRGQGANQPQHF. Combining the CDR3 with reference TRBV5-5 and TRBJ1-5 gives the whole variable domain DAGVTQSPTHLIKTRGQQVTLRCSPISGHKSVSWYQQVLGQGPQFIFQYYEKEERGRGNFPDRFSARQFPNYSSELNVNALLLGDSALYLCASSRGQGANQPQHFGDGTRLSIL.

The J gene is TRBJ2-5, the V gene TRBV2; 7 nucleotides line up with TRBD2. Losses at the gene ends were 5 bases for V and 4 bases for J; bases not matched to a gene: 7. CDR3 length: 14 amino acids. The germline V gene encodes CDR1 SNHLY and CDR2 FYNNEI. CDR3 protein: CASSSPRLAETQYF. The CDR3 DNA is TGTGCCAGCAGTTCGCCCCGACTAGCAGAGACCCAGTACTTC.